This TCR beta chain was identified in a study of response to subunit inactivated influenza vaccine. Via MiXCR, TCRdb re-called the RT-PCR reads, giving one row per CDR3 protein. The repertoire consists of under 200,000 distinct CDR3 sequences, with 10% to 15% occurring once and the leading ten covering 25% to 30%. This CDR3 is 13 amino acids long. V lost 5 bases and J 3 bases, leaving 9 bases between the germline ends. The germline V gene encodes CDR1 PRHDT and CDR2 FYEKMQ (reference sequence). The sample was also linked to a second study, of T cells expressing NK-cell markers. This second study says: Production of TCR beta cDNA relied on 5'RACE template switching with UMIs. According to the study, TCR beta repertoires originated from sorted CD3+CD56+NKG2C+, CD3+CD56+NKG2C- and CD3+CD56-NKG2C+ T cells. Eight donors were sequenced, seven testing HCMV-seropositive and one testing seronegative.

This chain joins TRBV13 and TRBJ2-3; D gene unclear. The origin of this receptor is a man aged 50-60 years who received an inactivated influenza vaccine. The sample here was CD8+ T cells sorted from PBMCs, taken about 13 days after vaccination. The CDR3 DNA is TGTGCCAGCAGCCCCGGTTTTACAGATACGCAGTATTTT. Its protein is CASSPGFTDTQYF.